The 7 T cell receptor beta chains reported below all come from one sample, sequenced in a study of blood T cell repertoires in COVID-19. Only in-frame clones appear in the TCRdb table, and some are missing; sequencing was by immunoSEQ multiplex PCR. The profile covers some 200,000 clones, with 70% to 90% appearing a single time and approximately 12% taken by the ten largest. What was sequenced was peripheral blood. The receptors were sampled from a woman aged 18 to 35 who had recovered from COVID-19.

For the CDR3, the DNA is TGCGCCAGCAGCTTGTCGTATGGCAATCAGCCCCAGCATTTT. It yields the protein CASSLSYGNQPQHF. The V gene is TRBV5-1, the J gene TRBJ1-5; no definite D call. Looked up from germline, CDR1 is SGHRS and CDR2 is YFSETQ. The CDR3 length is 14 residues. V gave up 1 base and J gave up 2 bases, with 7 bases separating them. Looking up the rest from reference TRBV5-1 and TRBJ1-5 gives the full variable domain: KAGVTQTPRYLIKTRGQQVTLSCSPISGHRSVSWYQQTPGQGLQFLFEYFSETQRNKGNFPGRFSGRQFSNSRSEMNVSTLELGDSALYLCASSLSYGNQPQHFGDGTRLSIL.

The chain links TRBV30 to TRBJ1-1; D is perhaps TRBD1 (5 bases). Germline loops: CDR1 GTSNPN, CDR2 SVGIG (reference sequence). The CDR3 contains 9 residues. CDR3 amino acids: CGAGTEAFF. CDR3 sequence (DNA): TGTGGGGCAGGGACTGAAGCTTTCTTT. The whole variable domain, remainder taken from reference TRBV30 and TRBJ1-1, is SQTIHQWPATLVQPVGSPLSLECTVEGTSNPNLYWYRQAAGRGLQLLFYSVGIGQISSEVPQNLSASRPQDRQFILSSKKLLLSDSGFYLCGAGTEAFFGQGTRLTVV.

The sample holds a few counts of this clone. The rearrangement links TRBV19 to TRBJ1-1; possible D gene TRBD1, 6 bases. The V gene's germline CDR1 is LNHDA and CDR2 SQIVND (reference sequence). V lost 5 bases and J lost 5, with 15 bases in between. The CDR3 is 14 residues long. The CDR3 DNA follows: TGTGCCAGTAGTGTGGGGGCTAGTACGACTGAAGCTTTCTTT. The encoded protein is CASSVGASTTEAFF.

The chain carries TRBV13 and TRBJ2-1; D remains unclear. Germline CDR1 PRHDT, CDR2 FYEKMQ (reference sequence). The CDR3 has 12 residues. Trimming took off 2 bases at V and 9 bases at J, with 8 bases between the two ends. The CDR3, as DNA: TGTGCCAGCAGCTTATCTCTGTCTGAGCAGTTCTTC. Translation gives CASSLSLSEQFF. The entire variable domain, with the rest obtained from reference TRBV13 and TRBJ2-1, is as follows: AAGVIQSPRHLIKEKRETATLKCYPIPRHDTVYWYQQGPGQDPQFLISFYEKMQSDKGSIPDRFSAQQFSDYHSELNMSSLELGDSALYFCASSLSLSEQFFGPGTRLTVL.

As concerns this clone: This sample includes further DNA sequences coding for the same CDR3. The rearrangement joins TRBV9 to TRBJ2-1, with TRBD1 matching over 7 bases. The CDR3 has 14 residues. The ends lost 2 bases at V and 5 bases at J; junction bases unmatched: 4. Germline loops: CDR1 SGDLS, CDR2 YYNGEE. CDR3 region: CASSVGDSDNEQFF. In DNA form, the CDR3 reads TGTGCCAGCAGCGTGGGGGACAGTGACAATGAGCAGTTCTTC. Full variable domain (remainder filled in from reference TRBV9 and TRBJ2-1): DSGVTQTPKHLITATGQRVTLRCSPRSGDLSVYWYQQSLDQGLQFLIQYYNGEERAKGNILERFSAQQFPDLHSELNLSSLELGDSALYFCASSVGDSDNEQFFGPGTRLTVL.

J is TRBJ1-1 and V is TRBV5-6; D is ambiguous. The V end was cut by 5 bases, the J end by 3 bases, with 14 bases between. Per germline, CDR1 SGHDT and CDR2 YYEEEE. The CDR3 sequence is 14 residues long. CDR3 region: CASSFPSGDTEAFF. The CDR3 nucleotides read TGTGCCAGCAGTTTCCCGTCCGGGGACACTGAAGCTTTCTTT.

This clone was observed a few times. J is TRBJ2-3 and V is TRBV4-1; D possibly corresponds to TRBD2 (5 bases). Germline values: CDR1 MGHRA, CDR2 YSYEKL. V dropped 5 bases and J dropped 3 bases, with 9 bases sitting between them. The CDR3 totals 13 residues. CDR3 nucleotides: TGCGCCAGCAGCTATCCGGGGACAGATACGCAGTATTTT. It specifies CASSYPGTDTQYF.